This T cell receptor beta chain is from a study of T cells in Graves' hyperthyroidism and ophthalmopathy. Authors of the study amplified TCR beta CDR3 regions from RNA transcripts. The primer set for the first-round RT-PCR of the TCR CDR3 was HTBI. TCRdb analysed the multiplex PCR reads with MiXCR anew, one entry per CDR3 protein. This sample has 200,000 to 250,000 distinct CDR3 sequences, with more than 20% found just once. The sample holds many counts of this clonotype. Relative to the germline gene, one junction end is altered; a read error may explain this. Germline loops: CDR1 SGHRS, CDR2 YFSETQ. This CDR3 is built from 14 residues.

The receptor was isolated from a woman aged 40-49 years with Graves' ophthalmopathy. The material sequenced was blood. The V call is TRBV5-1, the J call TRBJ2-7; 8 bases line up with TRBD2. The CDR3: CASSLSGSSHEQCF. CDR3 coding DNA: TGCGCCAGCAGCTTGAGCGGGAGCAGTCACGAGCAGTGCTTC.